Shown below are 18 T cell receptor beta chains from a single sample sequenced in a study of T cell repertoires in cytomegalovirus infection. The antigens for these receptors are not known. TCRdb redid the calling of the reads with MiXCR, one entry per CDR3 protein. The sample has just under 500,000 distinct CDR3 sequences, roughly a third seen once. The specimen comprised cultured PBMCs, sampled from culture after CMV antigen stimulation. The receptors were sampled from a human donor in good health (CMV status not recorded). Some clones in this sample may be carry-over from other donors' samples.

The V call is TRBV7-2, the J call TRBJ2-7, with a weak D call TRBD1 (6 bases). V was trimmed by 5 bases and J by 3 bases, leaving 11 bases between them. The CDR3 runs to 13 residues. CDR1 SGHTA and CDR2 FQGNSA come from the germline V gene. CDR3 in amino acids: CASSPTGVYEQYF. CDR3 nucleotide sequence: TGTGCCAGCAGCCCGACAGGAGTCTACGAGCAGTACTTC.

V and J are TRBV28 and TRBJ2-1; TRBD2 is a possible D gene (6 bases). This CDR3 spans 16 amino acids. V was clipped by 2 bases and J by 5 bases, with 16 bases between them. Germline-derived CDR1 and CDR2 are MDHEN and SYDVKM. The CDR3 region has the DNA TGTGCCAGCAGTTTAGCGTTGACTAGTCGGGACAATGAGCAGTTCTTC. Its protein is CASSLALTSRDNEQFF. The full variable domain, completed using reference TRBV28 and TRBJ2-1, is DVKVTQSSRYLVKRTGEKVFLECVQDMDHENMFWYRQDPGLGLRLIYFSYDVKMKEKGDIPEGYSVSREKKERFSLILESASTNQTSMYLCASSLALTSRDNEQFFGPGTRLTVL.

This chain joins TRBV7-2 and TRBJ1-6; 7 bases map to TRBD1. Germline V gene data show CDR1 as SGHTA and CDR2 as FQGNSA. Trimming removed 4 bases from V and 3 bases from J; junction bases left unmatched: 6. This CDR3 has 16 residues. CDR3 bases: TGTGCCAGCAGCTCCGGGACAGCTCGCTATAATTCACCCCTCCACTTT. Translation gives CASSSGTARYNSPLHF.

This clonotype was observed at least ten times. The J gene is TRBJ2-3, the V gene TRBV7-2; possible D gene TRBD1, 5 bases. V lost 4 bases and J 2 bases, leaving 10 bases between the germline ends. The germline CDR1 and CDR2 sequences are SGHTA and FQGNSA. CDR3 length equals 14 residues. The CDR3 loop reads CASSSDSNTDTQYF. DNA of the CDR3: TGTGCCAGCAGCTCCGACAGCAACACAGATACGCAGTATTTT.

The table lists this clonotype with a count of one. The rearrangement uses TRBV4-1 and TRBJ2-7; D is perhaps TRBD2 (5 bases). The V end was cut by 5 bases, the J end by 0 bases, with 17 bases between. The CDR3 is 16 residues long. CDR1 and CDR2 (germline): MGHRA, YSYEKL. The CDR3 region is CASSRGGGSGSYEQYF. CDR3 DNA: TGCGCCAGCAGCAGAGGAGGTGGATCCGGCTCCTACGAGCAGTACTTC.

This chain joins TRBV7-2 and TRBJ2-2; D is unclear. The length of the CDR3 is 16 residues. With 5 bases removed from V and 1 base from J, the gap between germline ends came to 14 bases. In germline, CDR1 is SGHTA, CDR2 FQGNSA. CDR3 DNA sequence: TGTGCCAGCAGCACCAACTACCGAATGAACACCGGGGAGCTGTTTTTT. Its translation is CASSTNYRMNTGELFF.

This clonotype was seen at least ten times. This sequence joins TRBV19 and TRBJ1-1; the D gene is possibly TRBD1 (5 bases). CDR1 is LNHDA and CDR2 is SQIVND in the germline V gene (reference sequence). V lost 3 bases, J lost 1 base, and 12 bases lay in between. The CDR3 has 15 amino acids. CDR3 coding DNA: TGTGCCAGTAGTATCATCGGGGCGGGGAACACTGAAGCTTTCTTT. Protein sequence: CASSIIGAGNTEAFF.

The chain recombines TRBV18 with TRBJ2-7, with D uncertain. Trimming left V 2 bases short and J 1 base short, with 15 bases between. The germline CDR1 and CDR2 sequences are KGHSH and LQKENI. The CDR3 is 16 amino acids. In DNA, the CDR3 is TGTGCCAGCTCACCATCAGCAGGACGAAATTCCTACGAGCAGTACTTC. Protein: CASSPSAGRNSYEQYF. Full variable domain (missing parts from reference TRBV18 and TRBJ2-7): NAGVMQNPRHLVRRRGQEARLRCSPMKGHSHVYWYRQLPEEGLKFMVYLQKENIIDESGMPKERFSAEFPKEGPSILRIQQVVRGDSAAYFCASSPSAGRNSYEQYFGPGTRLTVT.

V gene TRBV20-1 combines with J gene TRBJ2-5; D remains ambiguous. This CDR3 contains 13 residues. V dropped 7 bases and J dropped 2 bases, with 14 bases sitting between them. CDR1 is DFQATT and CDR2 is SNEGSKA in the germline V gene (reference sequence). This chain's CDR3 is CSVPGNIQETQYF. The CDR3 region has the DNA TGCAGTGTCCCGGGCAACATTCAAGAGACCCAGTACTTC.

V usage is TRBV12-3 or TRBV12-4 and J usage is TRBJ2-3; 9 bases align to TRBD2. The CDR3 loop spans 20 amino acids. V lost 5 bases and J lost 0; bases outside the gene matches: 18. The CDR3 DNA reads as TGTGCCAGCAGTCTCGGGGTAGCGGGAGTAGGACGCGCTAGCACAGATACGCAGTATTTT. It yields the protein CASSLGVAGVGRASTDTQYF.

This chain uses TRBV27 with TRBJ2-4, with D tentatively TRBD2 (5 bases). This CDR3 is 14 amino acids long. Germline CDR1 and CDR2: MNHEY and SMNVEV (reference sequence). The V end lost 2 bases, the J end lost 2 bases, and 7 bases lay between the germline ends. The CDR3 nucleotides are TGTGCCAGCAGTTTAAAGGACTCCAAAAACATTCAGTACTTC. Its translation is CASSLKDSKNIQYF.

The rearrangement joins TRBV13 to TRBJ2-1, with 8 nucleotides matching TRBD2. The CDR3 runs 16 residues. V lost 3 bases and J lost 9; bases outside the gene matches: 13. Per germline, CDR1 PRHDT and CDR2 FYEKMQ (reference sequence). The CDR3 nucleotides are TGTGCCAGCAGCTTTCCGGGAGGGCCCCGGGGAGGTGAGCAGTTCTTC. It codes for CASSFPGGPRGGEQFF.

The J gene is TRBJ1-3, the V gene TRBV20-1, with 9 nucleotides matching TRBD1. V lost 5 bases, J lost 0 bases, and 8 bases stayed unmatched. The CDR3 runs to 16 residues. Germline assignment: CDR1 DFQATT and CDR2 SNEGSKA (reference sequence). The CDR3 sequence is CSAGRTGVLSGNTIYF. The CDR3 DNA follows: TGCAGTGCTGGAAGGACAGGGGTGCTCTCTGGAAACACCATATATTTT.

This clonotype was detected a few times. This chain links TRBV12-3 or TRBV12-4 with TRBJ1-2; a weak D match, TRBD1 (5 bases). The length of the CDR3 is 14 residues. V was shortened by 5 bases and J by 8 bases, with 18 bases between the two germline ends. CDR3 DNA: TGTGCCAGCAGTCGCGACAGAGGCGTTCGAGGCTACACCTTC. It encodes CASSRDRGVRGYTF.

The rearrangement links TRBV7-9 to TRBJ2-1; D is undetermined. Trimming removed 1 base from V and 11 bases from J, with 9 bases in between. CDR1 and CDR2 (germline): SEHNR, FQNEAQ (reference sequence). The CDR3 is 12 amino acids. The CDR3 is CASSLGERQQFF. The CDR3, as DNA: TGTGCCAGCAGCTTAGGAGAGAGACAGCAGTTCTTC.

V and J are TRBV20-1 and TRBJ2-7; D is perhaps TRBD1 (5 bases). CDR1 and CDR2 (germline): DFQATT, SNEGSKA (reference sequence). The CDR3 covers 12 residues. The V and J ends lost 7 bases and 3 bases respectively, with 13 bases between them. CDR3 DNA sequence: TGCAGTGTTGTACGAGACAGCTACGAGCAGTACTTC. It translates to CSVVRDSYEQYF.

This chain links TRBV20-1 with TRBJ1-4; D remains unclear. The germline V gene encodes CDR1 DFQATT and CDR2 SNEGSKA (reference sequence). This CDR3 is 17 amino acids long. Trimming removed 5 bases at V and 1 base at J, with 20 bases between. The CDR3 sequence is CSALQLLSWVTNEKLFF. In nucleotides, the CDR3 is TGCAGTGCTCTACAACTCCTTTCATGGGTAACTAATGAAAAACTGTTTTTT.

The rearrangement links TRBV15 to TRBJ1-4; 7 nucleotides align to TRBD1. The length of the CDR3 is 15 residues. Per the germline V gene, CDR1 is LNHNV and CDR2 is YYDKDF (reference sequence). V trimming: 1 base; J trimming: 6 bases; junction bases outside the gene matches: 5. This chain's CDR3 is CATSRVGQGDEKLFF. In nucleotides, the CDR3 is TGTGCCACCAGCAGAGTTGGGCAGGGGGATGAAAAACTGTTTTTT.